The 5 T cell receptor beta chains given below trace back to one sample, sequenced in a study. Via MiXCR, TCRdb re-called the RT-PCR reads, giving one row per CDR3 protein. This repertoire shows more than 550,000 distinct CDR3 sequences, approximately 15% found once; its top ten account for 3.6%. The specimen sequenced was memory CD4+ T cells from blood. All receptors come from a female donor in good health, serving as a healthy control.

This clonotype was counted many times. CDR3 in amino acids: CSEGSAARGDEQFF. The CDR3 nucleotides read TGCAGTGAGGGTAGCGCCGCACGGGGGGATGAGCAGTTCTTC. The chain couples TRBV20-1 to TRBJ2-1; 7 nucleotides line up with TRBD2. Germline V gene sequence: CDR1 DFQATT, CDR2 SNEGSKA (reference sequence). The J segment lost 8 bases and the V segment lost 7 bases, leaving 14 bases of the junction unmatched. The CDR3 has 14 amino acids.

CDR3 sequence reads: CASKGDWDAEAFF. The DNA for the CDR3 is TGTGCCAGCAAAGGGGACTGGGACGCTGAAGCTTTCTTT. J is TRBJ1-1 and V is TRBV6-1; a possible D gene is TRBD1 (5 bases). CDR3 length: 13 residues. V shed 7 bases and J shed 6 bases, with 15 bases lying between them. Germline V gene data show CDR1 as MNHNS and CDR2 as SASEGT.

In its sample, this clonotype was seen many times. The chain recombines TRBV24-1 with TRBJ2-1; D gene uncertain. This CDR3 contains 12 residues. The ends were cut back, 3 bases at V and 6 bases at J, with 5 bases in the middle. CDR1 and CDR2 (germline): KGHDR, SFDVKD. The CDR3 DNA follows: TGTGCCACCAGTGATGCGGTCAATGAGCAGTTCTTC. Translation gives CATSDAVNEQFF.

This clonotype was counted a few times. CDR3 in DNA: TGTGCCAGCGGGAACCGGGACCTTAGCAATCAGCCCCAGCATTTT. It yields the protein CASGNRDLSNQPQHF. The rearrangement joins TRBV6-1 to TRBJ1-5; TRBD1 might be the D (5 bases). Per the germline V gene, CDR1 is MNHNS and CDR2 is SASEGT. This CDR3 has 15 amino acids. The V end was cut by 8 bases, the J end by 0 bases, with 14 bases between.

This clonotype showed up just once. This chain connects TRBV19 to TRBJ2-3; 10 positions match TRBD2. The CDR3 length is 14 residues. The junction had 6 bases not matched to a gene; V was cut back by 8 bases and J by 4 bases. Germline CDR1 is LNHDA and CDR2 is SQIVND (reference sequence). CDR3 sequence (DNA): TGTGCCAGTCATAAGCGGGGGGGCCCAGATACGCAGTATTTT. It specifies CASHKRGGPDTQYF. Full variable domain (outside the CDR3, taken from reference TRBV19 and TRBJ2-3): DGGITQSPKYLFRKEGQNVTLSCEQNLNHDAMYWYRQDPGQGLRLIYYSQIVNDFQKGDIAEGYSVSREKKESFPLTVTSAQKNPTAFYLCASHKRGGPDTQYFGPGTRLTVL.